These T cell receptor beta chains were read from a single sample in a study of T cell responses to AZD1222 COVID-19 vaccine. The assay was immunoSEQ multiplex PCR, and TCRdb's table has in-frame clones only and misses some. The top ten clones hold 0.85% to 1.3% of a sample with about 130,000 clones, roughly 90% of them seen once. The material was peripheral blood, obtained 28 days after the second AZD1222 dose. The source of these receptors is an adult who received the AZD1222 COVID-19 vaccine. Both conserved end residues are part of each CDR3. A D gene is named only where the DNA matches it firmly. Clone size is shown for a subset of rows, as once, few, many or a class of expanded clone.

CDR3 DNA: TGCGCCAGCAGCGGCGAAGACAGGGTGGCTTTCTTT
CDR3 protein: CASSGEDRVAFF
J gene: TRBJ1-1
D gene: TRBD1
V gene: TRBV5-1
clone size: -

CDR3 DNA: TGTGCCAGCAGTTACTCAAGGGAAGCTTTCTTT
CDR3 protein: CASSYSREAFF
J gene: TRBJ1-1
D gene: -
V gene: TRBV6-2/TRBV6-3
clone size: -

CDR3 DNA: TGTGCCAGCTCCCCCCAGTGGTTACTAAATGATGGCTACACCTTC
CDR3 protein: CASSPQWLLNDGYTF
J gene: TRBJ1-2
D gene: -
V gene: TRBV18
clone size: -

CDR3 DNA: TGTGCCAGCATGCTTGGGACTAGCGGCTCCTACGAGCAGTACTTC
CDR3 protein: CASMLGTSGSYEQYF
J gene: TRBJ2-7
D gene: TRBD2
V gene: TRBV7-2
clone size: once

CDR3 DNA: TGTGCCAGTAGTATCAGAGCGGTGAACACTGAAGCTTTCTTT
CDR3 protein: CASSIRAVNTEAFF
J gene: TRBJ1-1
D gene: -
V gene: TRBV19
clone size: -

CDR3 DNA: TGTGCCAGCAGCTTTAATAATAGGGAATCGAGAGCTGGAAACACCATATATTTT
CDR3 protein: CASSFNNRESRAGNTIYF
J gene: TRBJ1-3
D gene: -
V gene: TRBV7-2
clone size: -

CDR3 DNA: TGTGCCAGCAGCTTGAGTTTCGACTCCCGCGGGGAGACCCAGTACTTC
CDR3 protein: CASSLSFDSRGETQYF
J gene: TRBJ2-5
D gene: -
V gene: TRBV5-5
clone size: -

CDR3 DNA: TGTGCCAGCAGTGAAGGCAGCGCGGGTCAGCCCCAGCATTTT
CDR3 protein: CASSEGSAGQPQHF
J gene: TRBJ1-5
D gene: -
V gene: TRBV2
clone size: -

CDR3 DNA: TGTGCCAGCAGCCCGCCCACCTCGACAGAACCTAACTATGGCTACACCTTC
CDR3 protein: CASSPPTSTEPNYGYTF
J gene: TRBJ1-2
D gene: -
V gene: TRBV13
clone size: once

CDR3 DNA: TGCAGTGCTAGTCCGACAGGGGGCGGTATCACCGGGGAGCTGTTTTTT
CDR3 protein: CSASPTGGGITGELFF
J gene: TRBJ2-2
D gene: TRBD1
V gene: TRBV20-1
clone size: -

CDR3 DNA: TGTGCCAGCAGCCAAGCCCGGGACAACTATGGCTACACCTTC
CDR3 protein: CASSQARDNYGYTF
J gene: TRBJ1-2
D gene: -
V gene: TRBV4-2
clone size: -

CDR3 DNA: TGTGCCAGCTCACCACTCTCGAACAGGGGTCTGCAGTACTTC
CDR3 protein: CASSPLSNRGLQYF
J gene: TRBJ2-7
D gene: TRBD1
V gene: TRBV18
clone size: once

CDR3 DNA: TGTGCCAGCAGTGCCTCGGGAGAAAAACTGTTTTTT
CDR3 protein: CASSASGEKLFF
J gene: TRBJ1-4
D gene: -
V gene: TRBV25-1
clone size: -

CDR3 DNA: TGTGCCATCCACAAGGAGAACTCCTACGAGCAGTACTTC
CDR3 protein: CAIHKENSYEQYF
J gene: TRBJ2-7
D gene: -
V gene: TRBV6-5
clone size: -

CDR3 DNA: TGCAGCGTTGAAGGTAGTGGCCCCGAAGCTTTCTTT
CDR3 protein: CSVEGSGPEAFF
J gene: TRBJ1-1
D gene: -
V gene: TRBV29-1
clone size: -

CDR3 DNA: TGTGCCAGCAGTTGGGGCTCAGGCACGAGATCCTTTGATTCACCCCTCCACTTT
CDR3 protein: CASSWGSGTRSFDSPLHF
J gene: TRBJ1-6
D gene: -
V gene: TRBV13
clone size: -

CDR3 DNA: TGTGCCAGCAGCTTAGGGTTCACAGATACGCAGTATTTT
CDR3 protein: CASSLGFTDTQYF
J gene: TRBJ2-3
D gene: -
V gene: TRBV7-8
clone size: -

CDR3 DNA: TGTGCCAGCAGCCAAGGCCTACAGGGGGCTGGCTATGGCTACACCTTC
CDR3 protein: CASSQGLQGAGYGYTF
J gene: TRBJ1-2
D gene: TRBD1
V gene: TRBV3-1/TRBV3-2
clone size: -

CDR3 DNA: TGCGCCAGCAGCTTGCCGGGACAGAAAGCCTACGAGCAGTACTTC
CDR3 protein: CASSLPGQKAYEQYF
J gene: TRBJ2-7
D gene: TRBD1
V gene: TRBV5-1
clone size: -

CDR3 DNA: TGTGCCAGCAAAGAGACAGCAAATTCACCCCTCCACTTT
CDR3 protein: CASKETANSPLHF
J gene: TRBJ1-6
D gene: -
V gene: TRBV2
clone size: -

CDR3 DNA: TGTGCCAGTAAGGAGCGGGAGTACCCCTACGAGCAGTACTTC
CDR3 protein: CASKEREYPYEQYF
J gene: TRBJ2-7
D gene: TRBD2
V gene: TRBV19
clone size: few

CDR3 DNA: TGCGCCAGCAGCTCAACAGGGGATGCAACTAATGAAAAACTGTTTTTT
CDR3 protein: CASSSTGDATNEKLFF
J gene: TRBJ1-4
D gene: TRBD1
V gene: TRBV5-1
clone size: once

CDR3 DNA: TGTGCCAGTAGTATCTCCAGGGGTACGGGTCAGCCCCAGCATTTT
CDR3 protein: CASSISRGTGQPQHF
J gene: TRBJ1-5
D gene: -
V gene: TRBV19
clone size: -

CDR3 DNA: TGTGCCAGCAGTTACAGGGGGGCCGCTCAGCCCCAGCATTTT
CDR3 protein: CASSYRGAAQPQHF
J gene: TRBJ1-5
D gene: -
V gene: TRBV6-2/TRBV6-3
clone size: -